This T cell receptor (beta chain) was found in a study of beta chain features in type 1 diabetes. CDR1 is SGDLS and CDR2 is YYNGEE in the germline V gene. CDR3 length: 19 residues. Trimming stripped 4 bases from V and 6 bases from J, with 29 bases between. What was sequenced were expressed TCRB transcripts, since all of the isolated RNA had been reverse transcribed. The method was immunoSEQ multiplex PCR; TCRdb's version includes in-frame clones alone and lacks a portion of them. The table lists 850,000 to 900,000 clones, roughly a sixth of them singletons. This clone was seen a handful of times. Sequencing was done on a sample of naive CD4+ T cells from blood. The sequence came from a woman under 30 in good health. V and J are TRBV9 and TRBJ2-1; either TRBD1 or TRBD2 may supply D (6 bases each). The CDR3 DNA follows: TGTGCCAGCAGCTTCTCGTTAACCCCGGGGGCAGGGGCTTTCAATGAGCAGTTCTTC. Translation: CASSFSLTPGAGAFNEQFF.